The 20 T cell receptor beta chains in this list originate from one sample, sequenced in a study of Graves' ophthalmopathy and Graves' hyperthyroidism. The authors amplified TCR beta CDR3 regions, and they did so from RNA transcripts for repertoire sequencing. Second-round multiplex PCR came after first-round RT-PCR with HTBI primers. TCRdb processed the multiplex PCR reads anew with MiXCR; each CDR3 protein has one entry. The repertoire includes some 360,000 distinct CDR3 sequences, about a sixth of them detected once, and 2.4% sits in the top ten. Sequencing was done on a sample of peripheral blood. These receptors were taken from an adult woman with stable Graves' hyperthyroidism.

This clonotype has ten or more counts. The V call is TRBV20-1, the J call TRBJ2-7; perhaps D is TRBD1 or TRBD2 (5 bases each). The CDR3 consists of 12 residues. V was pared by 5 bases and J by 2 bases, with 10 bases between. From germline, CDR1 is DFQATT and CDR2 SNEGSKA (reference sequence). The CDR3 spells CSAPGTAYEQYF. DNA of the CDR3: TGCAGTGCTCCGGGGACCGCCTACGAGCAGTACTTC.

This chain links TRBV28 with TRBJ2-7; 13 bases are a match to TRBD2. The CDR3 totals 15 residues. Per the germline V gene, CDR1 is MDHEN and CDR2 is SYDVKM. V gave up 5 bases and J gave up 3 bases; unmatched junction bases: 4. CDR3 region: CASSLRTSGGYEQYF. DNA of the CDR3: TGTGCCAGCAGTCTCCGGACTAGCGGGGGCTACGAGCAGTACTTC.

Ten or more counts support this clonotype. The genes are TRBV30 and TRBJ2-7; 7 bases agree with TRBD1. The CDR3 runs 14 residues. The V segment lost 4 bases and the J segment 6 bases; nucleotides outside the gene matches: 12. Germline CDR1 is GTSNPN and CDR2 is SVGIG (reference sequence). As DNA, the CDR3 is TGTGCCTGGACCTACTCGGACAGGATGGGCGAGCAGTACTTC. Translated: CAWTYSDRMGEQYF.

The chain recombines TRBV20-1 with TRBJ2-2, with D unresolved. With 6 bases removed from V and 4 bases from J, the gap between germline ends came to 27 bases. The V gene's germline CDR1 is DFQATT and CDR2 SNEGSKA (reference sequence). The CDR3 covers 18 residues. This chain's CDR3 is CSATSKTHLLLGTGELFF. CDR3 in DNA: TGCAGTGCAACTTCTAAGACCCATCTCTTACTGGGCACCGGGGAGCTGTTTTTT.

There are many counts of this clonotype. This chain uses TRBV12-5 with TRBJ1-1; D unresolved. Germline V gives CDR1 LGHNT, CDR2 FRNRAP. Trimming cost V 2 bases and J 1 base, with 14 bases left between them. The CDR3 is 16 amino acids. The CDR3 region has the DNA TGTGCTAGTGGTTTGCTACCTTTACATACGAACACTGAAGCTTTCTTT. Translated, it gives CASGLLPLHTNTEAFF. Full variable domain (outside the CDR3, taken from reference TRBV12-5 and TRBJ1-1): DARVTQTPRHKVTEMGQEVTMRCQPILGHNTVFWYRQTMMQGLELLAYFRNRAPLDDSGMPKDRFSAEMPDATLATLKIQPSEPRDSAVYFCASGLLPLHTNTEAFFGQGTRLTVV.

This clonotype has just a few counts. A much larger clonotype is one base distant, so this may be a read error. The chain uses TRBV28 and TRBJ2-4; 9 bases map to TRBD2. Germline values: CDR1 MDHEN, CDR2 SYDVKM. The CDR3 spans 15 residues. CDR3 bases: TGTGCCAGCTGCAGCGGGAGGAGAGGCAAAAACATTAAGTACTTC. Amino acid sequence: CASCSGRRGKNIKYF.

This clonotype was detected ten times or more. This rearrangement joins TRBV29-1 to TRBJ2-7, with TRBD1 matching 7 bases. V lost 2 bases, J lost 4 bases, and 11 bases stayed unmatched. The CDR3 length is 15 residues. Germline CDR1 and CDR2: SQVTM and ANQGSEA. CDR3 residues: CSVEIAAGGRYEQYF. The CDR3 DNA follows: TGCAGCGTTGAAATCGCGGCAGGGGGTAGGTACGAGCAGTACTTC.

The sample holds many counts of this clonotype. The V gene is TRBV20-1, the J gene TRBJ2-7, with TRBD1 matching 9 bases. J gave up 4 bases and V 4 bases, and 5 bases lay outside the gene matches. CDR3 length equals 13 residues. The germline gives CDR1 DFQATT, CDR2 SNEGSKA (reference sequence). CDR3: CSANRGPIYEQYF. The CDR3 DNA sequence: TGCAGTGCTAACAGGGGGCCGATATACGAGCAGTACTTC.

This clonotype came up many times. The rearrangement joins TRBV30 to TRBJ2-2, with unresolved D. Between the trimmed V and J ends, which lost 3 bases and 3 bases, there was a span of 8 bases. In germline, CDR1 is GTSNPN, CDR2 SVGIG (reference sequence). The CDR3 runs to 13 residues. The CDR3 loop is CAWSGDDTGELFF. CDR3 in DNA: TGTGCCTGGAGCGGAGACGACACCGGGGAGCTGTTTTTT.

This clonotype showed up many times. The CDR3 sequence is CASSSGLEQGEQYF. The CDR3 coding sequence is TGTGCCAGCAGTTCGGGACTGGAACAAGGCGAGCAGTACTTC. The chain links TRBV12-3 or TRBV12-4 to TRBJ2-7; perhaps TRBD2 as D (6 bases). V lost 4 bases and J 6 bases, leaving 16 bases between the germline ends. The CDR3 covers 14 residues.

Only a few counts were recorded for this clonotype. One end of the junction varies from germline; a read error may be responsible. The chain has TRBV30 and TRBJ2-4; D perhaps matches TRBD2 (7 bases). CDR3 length: 14 residues. Germline CDR1 is GTSNPN and CDR2 is SVGIG (reference sequence). CDR3 DNA: TGTGCCTGGAATTACGGGACCAGCGGGGACATTAAGTACTTC. Translated, it gives CAWNYGTSGDIKYF.

Ten or more counts support this clonotype. This chain joins TRBV2 and TRBJ2-5, with 11 bases identical to TRBD2. CDR1 and CDR2 from the germline V gene are SNHLY and FYNNEI. Trimming removed 6 bases from V and 1 base from J; junction bases left unmatched: 7. This CDR3 spans 16 amino acids. The CDR3 coding sequence is TGTGCCAGCAGGACCGGGACTAGCGGAGTCCAAGAGACCCAGTACTTC. As protein: CASRTGTSGVQETQYF.

This clonotype was detected ten times or more. V usage is TRBV25-1 and J usage is TRBJ2-7; 7 bases match TRBD1. Germline lookup yields CDR1 MGHDK and CDR2 SYGVNS. The CDR3 consists of 15 residues. V was clipped by 5 bases and J by 2 bases; unmatched bases: 9. CDR3 residues: CASSLGTALAYEQYF. The DNA of the CDR3 is TGTGCCAGCAGTCTAGGGACAGCCCTAGCCTACGAGCAGTACTTC.

There are many counts of this clonotype. The V gene is TRBV12-3 or TRBV12-4, the J gene TRBJ1-1, with 7 bases that match TRBD1. CDR3 size: 15 residues. The trim removed 5 bases at V and 4 bases at J, leaving 10 bases unmatched. CDR3 in amino acids: CASSINRGGGTEAFF. CDR3 DNA sequence: TGTGCCAGCAGTATCAACAGGGGTGGGGGCACTGAAGCTTTCTTT.

This clonotype was counted at least ten times. V gene TRBV14 combines with J gene TRBJ1-2; D is ambiguous. Germline CDR1 and CDR2: SGHDN and FVKESK. CDR3 length: 14 residues. Trimming removed 2 bases from V and 2 bases from J, with 9 bases in between. The CDR3 bases are TGTGCCAGCAGCCAACGCCCGTTGAACTATGGCTACACCTTC. This gives the protein CASSQRPLNYGYTF.

This clonotype was recorded many times. V usage is TRBV28 and J usage is TRBJ2-5; 10 nucleotides align to TRBD2. Losses at the gene ends were 6 bases for V and 6 bases for J; bases not matched to a gene: 25. The CDR3 spans 20 residues. Germline values: CDR1 MDHEN, CDR2 SYDVKM. CDR3 in DNA: TGTGCCAGCAGCCAGAAATGGGTGGGCAGAGGAGCGGGAGGGCCCAAGACCCAGTACTTC. This sequence encodes CASSQKWVGRGAGGPKTQYF.

This clonotype was seen ten or more times. This chain joins TRBV28 and TRBJ2-7; 7 bases are shared with TRBD1. Germline V lookup: CDR1 MDHEN, CDR2 SYDVKM. The V and J ends lost 8 bases and 3 bases, in that order; junction bases with no gene match: 10. The CDR3 loop spans 14 amino acids. CDR3 sequence reads: CASRRQGHVYEQYF. CDR3 DNA sequence: TGTGCCAGCCGTCGACAGGGTCATGTCTACGAGCAGTACTTC.

This clonotype occurred many times. J is TRBJ2-4 and V is TRBV7-2, with 8 bases that match TRBD2. Germline CDR1 SGHTA, CDR2 FQGNSA. Trimming cost V 5 bases and J 9 bases; bases outside gene matches: 15. This CDR3 spans 16 amino acids. CDR3 nucleotide sequence: TGTGCCAGCAGCCGATCTTCACCGGGACTAGGGTCCATTCAGTACTTC. This codes for CASSRSSPGLGSIQYF.

The chain employs TRBV2 and TRBJ2-7; D possibly uses TRBD1 or TRBD2 (5 bases each). CDR3 length: 15 residues. Germline loops: CDR1 SNHLY, CDR2 FYNNEI. The V and J ends lost 6 bases and 1 base respectively, with 16 bases between them. The CDR3 loop reads CASRLSRDGSYEQYF. The CDR3 bases are TGTGCCAGCAGACTATCCAGGGACGGGTCCTACGAGCAGTACTTC.

A word on this clonotype: This may stem from a read error, because a much larger clone lies one nucleotide away. The chain is built from TRBV19 and TRBJ2-2; 7 bases line up with TRBD1. This CDR3 comprises 16 residues. Germline CDR1 reads LNHDA; CDR2 reads SQIVND (reference sequence). The chain's CDR3 is CASSMRGQGYTGEPFF. CDR3 bases: TGTGCCAGTAGTATGAGGGGGCAGGGTTACACCGGGGAGCCGTTTTTT. Combining the CDR3 with reference TRBV19 and TRBJ2-2 gives the whole variable domain DGGITQSPKYLFRKEGQNVTLSCEQNLNHDAMYWYRQDPGQGLRLIYYSQIVNDFQKGDIAEGYSVSREKKESFPLTVTSAQKNPTAFYLCASSMRGQGYTGEPFFGEGSRLTVL.